This is a list of T cell receptor beta chains from one sample in a study of blood T cell repertoires in COVID-19. Clones were sequenced by immunoSEQ multiplex PCR, and TCRdb holds only the in-frame ones, with some missing. In the table there are approximately 260,000 clones, approximately 86% of which are singletons. The specimen sequenced was PBMCs or T cells enriched from blood (not recorded which). These receptors came from a woman aged 40-49 years with acute COVID-19. Each CDR3 is given with its conserved first and last residue. The D gene is left open where the match is weak. Rows give clone size only sometimes, using once, few, many, or a class for an expanded clone.

>TRBV11-2|NA|17|NA|TRBJ2-1
TGTGCCAGCAGCACGCGCTTACGGGAGATCTCCTACAATGAGCAGTTCTTC
CASSTRLREISYNEQFF
>TRBV20-1|TRBD2|15|NA|TRBJ2-3
TGCAGTGCTAGTAGGGCGACTAGCAACACAGATACGCAGTATTTT
CSASRATSNTDTQYF
>TRBV6-4|TRBD2|14|once|TRBJ2-7
TGTGCCAGCATCATAGCGGGAGGGATCGACGAGCAGTACTTC
CASIIAGGIDEQYF
>TRBV5-1|NA|15|once|TRBJ2-1
TGCGCCAGCAGCTTGGTCACGGCCGGGGGCAATGAGCAGTTCTTC
CASSLVTAGGNEQFF
>TRBV30|TRBD2|16|NA|TRBJ2-1
TGTGCCTGGGAGCCAACCGGGACTAGCGGGCCAAATGAGCAGTTCTTC
CAWEPTGTSGPNEQFF
>TRBV21-1|NA|14|NA|TRBJ1-5
TGTGCCAGCGCCGGACAGGGAAGGAATCAGCCCCAGCATTTT
CASAGQGRNQPQHF
>TRBV7-3|TRBD2|14|NA|TRBJ2-5
TGTGCCAGCAGCCCTAGCGGGAGCAGAGAGACCCAGTACTTC
CASSPSGSRETQYF
>TRBV29-1|TRBD2|16|NA|TRBJ2-2
TGCAGCGTTGGCGGACTAGCGGGAGCGAACACCGGGGAGCTGTTTTTT
CSVGGLAGANTGELFF
>TRBV19|NA|13|NA|TRBJ2-2
TGTGCCAGTAGTATTGACGAGGCCGGGGAGCTGTTTTTT
CASSIDEAGELFF
>TRBV13|TRBD2|17|NA|TRBJ2-1
TGTGCCAGCAGCCCGTCCGGGAGGGGAGGATCCTACAATGAGCAGTTCTTC
CASSPSGRGGSYNEQFF
>TRBV19|TRBD2|14|few|TRBJ2-1
TGTGCCAGTAGTAGCGGGAGGGCTATCTTTGAGCAGTTCTTC
CASSSGRAIFEQFF
>TRBV15|TRBD2|13|NA|TRBJ2-1
TGTGCCATCGGGACTAGCGGGAGTAATGAGCAGTTCTTC
CAIGTSGSNEQFF
>TRBV24-1|TRBD2|16|NA|TRBJ2-1
TGTGCCACCAGTCCTCCGGGGGGGGTCGCCTACAATGAGCAGTTCTTC
CATSPPGGVAYNEQFF
>TRBV2|NA|12|NA|TRBJ2-7
TGTGCCAGCAGTCCGGGTCACTACGAGCAGTACTTC
CASSPGHYEQYF
>TRBV13|TRBD1|17|NA|TRBJ1-4
TGTGCCAGCAGCTGGTCCCGGGACAGGGGTGCTAATGAAAAACTGTTTTTT
CASSWSRDRGANEKLFF
>TRBV10-3|TRBD1|14|NA|TRBJ2-7
TGTGCCATCAGCGAGAGGACAGGGCTATACGAGCAGTACTTC
CAISERTGLYEQYF
>TRBV7-5|NA|19|NA|TRBJ2-6
TGTGCCACGAAGACAGACAGGGGGAGGGATCCCTCTGGGGCCAACGTCCTGACTTTC
CATKTDRGRDPSGANVLTF
>TRBV6-1|NA|15|once|TRBJ1-3
TGTGCCAGCAGTGAGGTCAATAGCTCTGGAAACACCATATATTTT
CASSEVNSSGNTIYF
>TRBV6-5|TRBD2|12|NA|TRBJ2-1
TGTGCCAGCACAGGCGGGAGCAATGAGCAGTTCTTC
CASTGGSNEQFF
>TRBV7-9|TRBD2|17|NA|TRBJ2-2
TGTGCCAGCAGCCCCGTGACTAGCGGGAGGAGTACCGGGGAGCTGTTTTTT
CASSPVTSGRSTGELFF
>TRBV5-1|TRBD2|14|NA|TRBJ2-7
TGCGCCAGTCGCCTGGCGGGAGAGTCCTACGAGCAGTACTTC
CASRLAGESYEQYF
>TRBV5-4|TRBD2|16|NA|TRBJ2-7
TGTGCCAGCAGCTGGACTAGCGGGAGGTCCCCCTACGAGCAGTACTTC
CASSWTSGRSPYEQYF
>TRBV12-3/TRBV12-4|NA|13|NA|TRBJ1-2
TGTGCCAGCAGGCGGGCGGGAGCCTATGGCTACACCTTC
CASRRAGAYGYTF
>TRBV18|NA|14|NA|TRBJ1-4
TGTGCCAGCTCACCACTAACAGGCGGTGAAAAACTGTTTTTT
CASSPLTGGEKLFF
>TRBV2|TRBD1|13|NA|TRBJ2-7
TGTGCCTTTCGGACAGGCTTTTCCTACGAGCAGTACTTC
CAFRTGFSYEQYF
>TRBV25-1|TRBD1|13|NA|TRBJ1-1
TGTGCCAGCGGCACAGGGGGCAACACTGAAGCTTTCTTT
CASGTGGNTEAFF
>TRBV7-9|TRBD1|14|NA|TRBJ2-5
TGTGCCAGCAGATCCGCGGACAGGGAAGAGACCCAGTACTTC
CASRSADREETQYF
>TRBV6-6|TRBD2|15|NA|TRBJ2-2
TGTGCCAGCAGCCGGACTAGCGGAGACACCGGGGAGCTGTTTTTT
CASSRTSGDTGELFF
>TRBV4-1|TRBD2|15|NA|TRBJ2-1
TGCGCCAGCAGTTCAGGGAGGGCCGGTTACAATGAGCAGTTCTTC
CASSSGRAGYNEQFF
>TRBV7-9|NA|13|NA|TRBJ1-2
TGTGCCAGCGGCAGCCCGGGTGAGAAAGGCTACACCTTC
CASGSPGEKGYTF
>TRBV9|NA|16|NA|TRBJ2-1
TGTGCCAGCAGCGTAGAAGGGACTGTCTCCTACAATGAGCAGTTCTTC
CASSVEGTVSYNEQFF
>TRBV5-4|NA|16|NA|TRBJ2-5
TGTGCCAGCAGCTTGGCCGCGGGACTCGACCAAGAGACCCAGTACTTC
CASSLAAGLDQETQYF
>TRBV11-3|TRBD2|16|once|TRBJ2-1
TGTGCCAGCAGCTCGGGAGGGAGCGAACGTTACAATGAGCAGTTCTTC
CASSSGGSERYNEQFF
>TRBV11-3|TRBD2|15|NA|TRBJ2-1
TGTGCCAGCAGCTTCTGGACTAGCGGGAGTGATGAGCAGTTCTTC
CASSFWTSGSDEQFF
>TRBV11-1|TRBD1|15|NA|TRBJ1-2
TGTGCCAGCAGCCCCGGACAGGGGGCGTTTTATGGCTACACCTTC
CASSPGQGAFYGYTF
>TRBV4-1|TRBD2|19|few|TRBJ2-1
TGCGCCAGCAGCCAAACCGGGACTAGCGGCCCGAGCTCCTACAATGAGCAGTTCTTC
CASSQTGTSGPSSYNEQFF
>TRBV6-2/TRBV6-3|TRBD2|15|NA|TRBJ2-5
TGTGCCAGCAGTTACCCAACGGGGGGTCAAGAGACCCAGTACTTC
CASSYPTGGQETQYF
>TRBV7-9|NA|15|once|TRBJ2-1
TGTGCCAGCAGCTTAGGGCGGGGAGAGAACAATGAGCAGTTCTTC
CASSLGRGENNEQFF
>TRBV5-4|NA|14|NA|TRBJ2-1
TGTGCCAGCAGCTTCCCAGGTGGGGCCAATGAGCAGTTCTTC
CASSFPGGANEQFF
>TRBV25-1|TRBD2|16|NA|TRBJ2-3
TGTGCCAGCAGTGAAAATTGGGCGGGAGGGACAGATACGCAGTATTTT
CASSENWAGGTDTQYF
>TRBV11-3|NA|12|NA|TRBJ1-1
TGTGCCAGCAGCTCCGAATACATTGGTGCTTTCTTT
CASSSEYIGAFF
>TRBV27|NA|15|NA|TRBJ1-2
TGTGCCAGCAGTCCAGAGGGGGGGCTGATCTATGGCTACACCTTC
CASSPEGGLIYGYTF